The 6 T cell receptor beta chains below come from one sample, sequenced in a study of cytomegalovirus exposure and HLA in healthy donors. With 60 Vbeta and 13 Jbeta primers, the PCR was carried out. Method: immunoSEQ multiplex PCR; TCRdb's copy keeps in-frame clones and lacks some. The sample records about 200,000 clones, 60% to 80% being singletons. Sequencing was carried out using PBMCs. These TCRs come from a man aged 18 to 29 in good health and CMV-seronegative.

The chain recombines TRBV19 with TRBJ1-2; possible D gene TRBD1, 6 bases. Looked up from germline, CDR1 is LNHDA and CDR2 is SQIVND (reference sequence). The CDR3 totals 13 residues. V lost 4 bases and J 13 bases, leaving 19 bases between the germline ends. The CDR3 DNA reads TGTGCCAGTAGTACAAAGGGGGACGGACGGAGCACCTTC. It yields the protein CASSTKGDGRSTF.

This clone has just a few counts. The CDR3 DNA reads TGTGCCAGCAGTTCGGACAGCCAGAACACTGAAGCTTTCTTT. Translated: CASSSDSQNTEAFF. The chain is built from TRBV6-6 and TRBJ1-1; D perhaps matches TRBD1 (6 bases). Trimming took off 4 bases at V and 1 base at J, with 10 bases between the two ends. Germline assignment: CDR1 MNHNY and CDR2 SVGAGI (reference sequence). The CDR3 has 14 residues.

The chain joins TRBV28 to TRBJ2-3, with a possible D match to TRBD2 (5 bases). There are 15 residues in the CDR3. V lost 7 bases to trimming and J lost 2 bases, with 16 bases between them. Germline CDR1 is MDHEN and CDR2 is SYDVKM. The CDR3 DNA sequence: TGTGCCAGCACCTCACCGGGGATACTCACAGATACGCAGTATTTT. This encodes CASTSPGILTDTQYF.

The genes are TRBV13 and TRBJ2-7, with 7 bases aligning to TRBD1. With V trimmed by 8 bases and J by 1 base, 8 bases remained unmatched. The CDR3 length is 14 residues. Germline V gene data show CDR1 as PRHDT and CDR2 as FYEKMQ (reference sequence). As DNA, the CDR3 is TGTGCCAGCGGAGACAGGGTTAGGTCCTACGAGCAGTACTTC. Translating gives CASGDRVRSYEQYF.

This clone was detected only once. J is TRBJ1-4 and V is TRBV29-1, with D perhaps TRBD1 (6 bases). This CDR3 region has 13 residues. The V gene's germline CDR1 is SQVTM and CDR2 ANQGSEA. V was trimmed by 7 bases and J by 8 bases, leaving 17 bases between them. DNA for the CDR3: TGCAGCGGGACCCAGGGGTTGGAGGAAAAACTGTTTTTT. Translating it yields CSGTQGLEEKLFF. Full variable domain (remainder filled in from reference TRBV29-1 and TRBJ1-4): SAVISQKPSRDICQRGTSLTIQCQVDSQVTMMFWYRQQPGQSLTLIATANQGSEATYESGFVIDKFPISRPNLTFSTLTVSNMSPEDSSIYLCSGTQGLEEKLFFGSGTQLSVL.

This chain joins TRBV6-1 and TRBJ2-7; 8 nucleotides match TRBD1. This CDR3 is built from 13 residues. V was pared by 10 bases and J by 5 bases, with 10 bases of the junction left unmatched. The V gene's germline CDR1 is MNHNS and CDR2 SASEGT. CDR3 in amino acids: CATAGQGVNEQYF. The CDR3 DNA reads TGTGCCACCGCTGGACAGGGTGTGAACGAGCAGTACTTC.